This T cell receptor (beta chain) appears in the sequencing data of a study of blood T cell repertoires in COVID-19. Study as a whole: The United States, Italy and Spain provided the acute and convalescent COVID-19 samples.

Trimming pared 2 bases from V and 0 bases from J, leaving 12 bases between. This CDR3 comprises 16 residues. Germline V gene sequence: CDR1 LNHNV, CDR2 YYDKDF (reference sequence). Authors' processing steps: The authors estimated nucleated cell counts from reference gene primer amplification. Some clones are missing from TCRdb's copy, which holds only in-frame ones; the method was immunoSEQ multiplex PCR. V and J calls and clone size are given by that table; D and trimming were obtained from the DNA. The profile covers about 180,000 clones, with 84% appearing a single time and roughly 6.8% taken by the ten largest.

This TCR was recovered from a human donor in a cohort sampled during active COVID-19. The sample was peripheral blood. The V and J genes are TRBV15 and TRBJ2-3; D gene unclear. This chain's CDR3 is CATSRNHRISTDTQYF. The DNA for the CDR3 is TGTGCCACCAGCAGAAACCACAGAATTAGCACAGATACGCAGTATTTT.